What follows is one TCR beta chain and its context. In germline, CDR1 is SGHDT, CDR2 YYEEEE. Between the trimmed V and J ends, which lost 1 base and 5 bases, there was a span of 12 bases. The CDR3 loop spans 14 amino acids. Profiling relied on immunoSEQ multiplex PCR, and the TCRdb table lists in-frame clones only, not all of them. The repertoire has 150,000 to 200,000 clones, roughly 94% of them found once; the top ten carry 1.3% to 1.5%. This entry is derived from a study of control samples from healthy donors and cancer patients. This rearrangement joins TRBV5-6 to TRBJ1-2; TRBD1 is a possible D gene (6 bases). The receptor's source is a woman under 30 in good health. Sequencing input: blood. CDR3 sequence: CASSLSGRGYGYTF. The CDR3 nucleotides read TGTGCCAGCAGCTTGTCGGGCAGGGGTTATGGCTACACCTTC. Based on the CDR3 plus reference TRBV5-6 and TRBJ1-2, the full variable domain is DAGVTQSPTHLIKTRGQQVTLRCSPKSGHDTVSWYQQALGQGPQFIFQYYEEEERQRGNFPDRFSGHQFPNYSSELNVNALLLGDSALYLCASSLSGRGYGYTFGSGTRLTVV.